These 17 T cell receptor beta chains were all obtained from the same sample, sequenced in a study of CD4 T cells in relation to SARS-CoV-2 and coronaviruses. TCRdb's copy holds only in-frame clones and misses some; the assay was immunoSEQ multiplex PCR. In the table there are about 38,000 clones, 60% to 80% of which are singletons. Their antigen targets remain unknown. The specimen was memory CD4+ T cells from PBMCs, cultured in vitro. The receptors stem from an adult with COVID-19.

This clone was seen once. This chain links TRBV7-6 with TRBJ2-6; D is undetermined. Trimming took 5 bases from V and 0 from J, leaving 8 bases between them. The CDR3 is made up of 15 amino acids. Germline-derived CDR1 and CDR2 are SGHVS and FNYEAQ. The CDR3 loop is CASSPVSSGANVLTF. As DNA, the CDR3 is TGTGCCAGCAGCCCGGTTAGCTCTGGGGCCAACGTCCTGACTTTC.

The gene calls are TRBV27 and TRBJ2-2, with a weak D call TRBD1 (6 bases). Trimming removed 4 bases from V and 5 bases from J, with 11 bases in between. Germline lookup yields CDR1 MNHEY and CDR2 SMNVEV (reference sequence). CDR3 length equals 14 residues. Here the CDR3 reads CASSYRQGTGELFF. CDR3 nucleotides: TGTGCCAGCAGTTACCGTCAGGGGACCGGGGAGCTGTTTTTT.

The chain has TRBV11-2 and TRBJ2-5; TRBD1 matches 9 bases. The CDR3 extends over 17 amino acids. The V and J ends lost 5 bases and 5 bases, in that order; junction bases with no gene match: 15. Germline V CDR1 and CDR2: SGHAT, FQNNGV. DNA of the CDR3: TGTGCCAGCAGCCTAAAGACCGGGACAGGGCGACGGGAGACCCAGTACTTC. It codes for CASSLKTGTGRRETQYF. The complete variable domain, with remaining parts taken from reference TRBV11-2 and TRBJ2-5, reads EAGVAQSPRYKIIEKRQSVAFWCNPISGHATLYWYQQILGQGPKLLIQFQNNGVVDDSQLPKDRFSAERLKGVDSTLKIQPAKLEDSAVYLCASSLKTGTGRRETQYFGPGTRLLVL.

The DNA for the CDR3 is TGTGCCAGCAGCCGAACAGGGTTTGACGAGCAGTACTTC. Translation gives CASSRTGFDEQYF. The rearrangement uses TRBV11-2 and TRBJ2-7; a weak D match, TRBD1 (6 bases). Trimming left V 5 bases short and J 5 bases short, with 13 bases between. Germline values: CDR1 SGHAT, CDR2 FQNNGV. The CDR3 length is 13 residues. Full variable domain (outside the CDR3, taken from reference TRBV11-2 and TRBJ2-7): EAGVAQSPRYKIIEKRQSVAFWCNPISGHATLYWYQQILGQGPKLLIQFQNNGVVDDSQLPKDRFSAERLKGVDSTLKIQPAKLEDSAVYLCASSRTGFDEQYFGPGTRLTVT.

This chain uses TRBV23-1 with TRBJ1-5; TRBD1 aligns across 10 bases. TRBV23-1 is an open reading frame, and its role is uncertain. V was clipped by 3 bases and J by 0 bases; unmatched bases: 11. The CDR3 sequence is 19 residues long. CDR3 coding DNA: TGCGCCAGCAGTCACTCGCCGGGACAGGGGCGAGTTAGCAATCAGCCCCAGCATTTT. This gives the protein CASSHSPGQGRVSNQPQHF.

The chain combines TRBV30 with TRBJ2-7; 7 bases line up with TRBD2. CDR3 length: 14 residues. V was pared by 5 bases and J by 3 bases, with 10 bases of the junction left unmatched. Germline V gene lookup returns CDR1 GTSNPN and CDR2 SVGIG (reference sequence). The CDR3 reads CAWRLADHYYEQYF. The CDR3 coding sequence is TGTGCCTGGCGGCTAGCGGACCATTACTACGAGCAGTACTTC.

This clone came up a few times. The chain recombines TRBV7-9 with TRBJ2-2; 9 bases are shared with TRBD2. Per germline, CDR1 SEHNR and CDR2 FQNEAQ (reference sequence). The CDR3 has 16 amino acids. J lost 0 bases, V lost 8 bases, and 7 bases had no gene match. The chain's CDR3 is CASPILAGTNTGELFF. In nucleotides, the CDR3 is TGTGCCAGCCCCATCCTAGCGGGGACGAACACCGGGGAGCTGTTTTTT.

This clone was observed a handful of times. V is TRBV7-2 and J is TRBJ2-1; 9 nucleotides match TRBD2. Trimming cost V 1 base and J 5 bases; bases outside gene matches: 9. The CDR3 consists of 17 residues. Looked up from germline, CDR1 is SGHTA and CDR2 is FQGNSA. For the CDR3, the DNA is TGTGCCAGCAGCTTAGTGTCACCGCGACTAGCGGACAATGAGCAGTTCTTC. It yields the protein CASSLVSPRLADNEQFF.

This clone appeared a few times. The chain joins TRBV28 to TRBJ2-7, with a tentative D call TRBD2 (6 bases). The germline V gene encodes CDR1 MDHEN and CDR2 SYDVKM. V lost 3 bases to trimming and J lost 0 bases, with 15 bases between them. CDR3 length: 16 amino acids. The CDR3 coding sequence is TGTGCCAGCAGTTTTTCTTTAGCGGCGTTCTCCTACGAGCAGTACTTC. It is translated as CASSFSLAAFSYEQYF.

This clone is a singleton in its sample. This chain connects TRBV6-5 to TRBJ2-3, with 8 nucleotides matching TRBD1. The junction had 5 bases not matched to a gene; V was cut back by 8 bases and J by 4 bases. Germline V gene data show CDR1 as MNHEY and CDR2 as SVGAGI. CDR3 length: 13 amino acids. CDR3 DNA: TGTGCCAGCGGCGACAGGGGTGCAGATACGCAGTATTTT. Its protein is CASGDRGADTQYF.

The V call is TRBV7-2, the J call TRBJ2-1; 12 bases align to TRBD1. The germline V gene has CDR1 SGHTA and CDR2 FQGNSA. This CDR3 has 16 amino acids. J was trimmed by 7 bases and V by 3 bases; bases with no gene match: 7. For the CDR3, the DNA is TGTGCCAGCAGCTTCTGGGACAGGGGGCTTTCTAATGAGCAGTTCTTC. This codes for CASSFWDRGLSNEQFF.

The gene calls are TRBV7-2 and TRBJ1-4, with a tentative D call TRBD1 (5 bases). From germline, CDR1 is SGHTA and CDR2 FQGNSA. The CDR3 is 15 amino acids. V dropped 2 bases and J dropped 5 bases, with 12 bases sitting between them. CDR3 bases: TGTGCCAGCAGCTTACTGGTAGGGGAGAATGAAAAACTGTTTTTT. Protein product: CASSLLVGENEKLFF.

V is TRBV24-1 and J is TRBJ2-3; 8 positions match TRBD2. Germline V lookup: CDR1 KGHDR, CDR2 SFDVKD. Trimming removed 2 bases from V and 6 bases from J; junction bases left unmatched: 6. The CDR3 is 15 amino acids. The CDR3 nucleotides read TGTGCCACCAGTGATTCCGGGGGGGCGGGGGATACGCAGTATTTT. This sequence encodes CATSDSGGAGDTQYF.

In this sample, this clone turned up once. The rearrangement uses TRBV2 and TRBJ2-3; D unclear. There are 13 residues in the CDR3. V was shortened by 8 bases and J by 2 bases, with 11 bases between the two germline ends. Per the germline V gene, CDR1 is SNHLY and CDR2 is FYNNEI. CDR3 sequence: CASQDAFTDTQYF. The CDR3 DNA sequence: TGTGCCAGCCAAGATGCATTCACAGATACGCAGTATTTT.

This clone was recorded once. The chain couples TRBV11-2 to TRBJ2-7, with 12 bases matching TRBD2. In germline, CDR1 is SGHAT, CDR2 FQNNGV. The V segment lost 5 bases and the J segment 3 bases; nucleotides outside the gene matches: 8. This CDR3 comprises 16 residues. CDR3 loop: CASSGRLAGEVYEQYF. CDR3 nucleotides: TGTGCCAGCAGCGGCAGACTAGCGGGAGAGGTCTACGAGCAGTACTTC. Complete variable domain (other parts from reference TRBV11-2 and TRBJ2-7): EAGVAQSPRYKIIEKRQSVAFWCNPISGHATLYWYQQILGQGPKLLIQFQNNGVVDDSQLPKDRFSAERLKGVDSTLKIQPAKLEDSAVYLCASSGRLAGEVYEQYFGPGTRLTVT.

The chain employs TRBV6-6 and TRBJ1-1; weak D call: TRBD1 (5 bases). V was pared by 8 bases and J by 8 bases, with 15 bases between. Germline values: CDR1 MNHNY, CDR2 SVGAGI (reference sequence). This CDR3 is built from 12 residues. The CDR3 loop is CASLGEGREAFF. DNA of the CDR3: TGTGCCAGCCTAGGGGAGGGAAGGGAAGCTTTCTTT.

The chain recombines TRBV5-4 with TRBJ2-5; 8 bases are a match to TRBD1. The junction had 8 bases not matched to a gene; V was cut back by 3 bases and J by 4 bases. This CDR3 is built from 15 residues. Germline CDR1 reads SGHNT; CDR2 reads YYREEE (reference sequence). CDR3 DNA: TGTGCCAGCAGCTCAACAGGGGGGTGGGGAGAGACCCAGTACTTC. It translates to CASSSTGGWGETQYF.